A selection of T cell receptor beta chains follows, all from one sample in a study of cytomegalovirus exposure and HLA in healthy donors. Sequenced by immunoSEQ multiplex PCR; TCRdb stores in-frame clones only, minus some. In the table there are some 200,000 clones, about three quarters of which are singletons. The sequenced sample was PBMCs. Receptor source: a female donor in good health and CMV-seronegative. Both conserved end residues are part of each CDR3. The order of the fields is V gene, J gene, clone size, D gene, CDR3 protein, CDR3 DNA. The D gene is left open where the match is weak. A clone size is listed for some rows: how often the clone was seen (once, few, many), or a class if it is expanded.

>TRBV30|TRBJ2-5|.|.
CACPGVPGETQYF
TGTGCCTGCCCGGGGGTTCCAGGAGAGACCCAGTACTTC
>TRBV5-1|TRBJ2-7|few|TRBD1
CASSTVTGVEQYF
TGCGCCAGCAGCACCGTGACAGGGGTCGAGCAGTACTTC
>TRBV30|TRBJ2-7|few|TRBD1
CAWSVMGQGLDEQYF
TGTGCCTGGAGTGTTATGGGACAGGGACTTGACGAGCAGTACTTC
>TRBV6-1|TRBJ2-7|.|.
CASERQETYEQYF
TGTGCCAGCGAGCGACAGGAGACCTACGAGCAGTACTTC
>TRBV7-9|TRBJ2-7|few|TRBD2
CSSSVERLAGRAPEQYF
TGTTCCAGCAGCGTGGAGCGACTAGCGGGAAGGGCTCCCGAGCAGTACTTC
>TRBV5-6|TRBJ1-1|.|.
CASSFASGLPEAFF
TGTGCCAGCAGCTTTGCTTCAGGGCTTCCTGAAGCTTTCTTT
>TRBV10-3|TRBJ1-6|.|TRBD1
CAISVDRSSPLHF
TGTGCCATCAGTGTGGACAGGTCCTCACCCCTCCACTTT
>TRBV6-5|TRBJ1-5|.|TRBD1
CASSYGTGGNQPQHF
TGTGCCAGCAGTTACGGGACAGGGGGGAATCAGCCCCAGCATTTT
>TRBV7-2|TRBJ2-5|few|.
CASSLVGLAETQYF
TGTGCCAGCAGCTTAGTAGGGCTAGCCGAGACCCAGTACTTC
>TRBV28|TRBJ2-7|once|.
CASRSTRGGEQYF
TGTGCCAGCAGGTCTACAAGGGGAGGCGAGCAGTACTTC
>TRBV7-9|TRBJ2-5|.|.
CASSLALAQYF
TGTGCCAGCAGCTTAGCGCTAGCCCAGTACTTC